This TCR beta chain is from a study of identifying expanded T cells in peripheral blood. The J segment lost 6 bases and the V segment lost 3 bases, leaving 6 bases of the junction unmatched. In germline, CDR1 is MNHNS, CDR2 SASEGT. The CDR3 length is 14 residues. Study-wide results and limits: Across healthy donors, higher total template counts meant significantly greater roughly 2-week count variance. Approximately 1.2 clones differed between technical replicates, versus about 17 and 20 over time.

This clone was seen once. Its matching antigen is unknown. Some clones are missing from TCRdb's copy, which holds only in-frame ones; the method was immunoSEQ multiplex PCR. Among 60,000 to 70,000 clones listed, about 80% were seen once. During the collection period, no donor immune events like infections were recorded. Sequencing used blood. The chain joins TRBV6-1 to TRBJ2-7, with 9 nucleotides matching TRBD2. The sequence was obtained from a person aged 18 to 75 in good health. The CDR3 loop is CASSDGGRASEQYF. CDR3 DNA sequence: TGTGCCAGCAGTGACGGCGGGAGGGCGAGCGAGCAGTACTTC.